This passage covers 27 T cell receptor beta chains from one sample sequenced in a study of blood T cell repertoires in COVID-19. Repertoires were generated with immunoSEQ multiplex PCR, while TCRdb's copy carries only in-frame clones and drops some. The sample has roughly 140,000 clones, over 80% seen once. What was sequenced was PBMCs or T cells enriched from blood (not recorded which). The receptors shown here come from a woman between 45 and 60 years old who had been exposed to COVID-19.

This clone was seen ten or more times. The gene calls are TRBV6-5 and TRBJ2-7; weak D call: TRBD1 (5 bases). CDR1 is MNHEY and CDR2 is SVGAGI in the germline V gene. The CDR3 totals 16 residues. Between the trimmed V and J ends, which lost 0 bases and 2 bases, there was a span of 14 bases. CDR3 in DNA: TGTGCCAGCAGTTACTCGAGTGGGCAGGGTACCTACGAGCAGTACTTC. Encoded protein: CASSYSSGQGTYEQYF.

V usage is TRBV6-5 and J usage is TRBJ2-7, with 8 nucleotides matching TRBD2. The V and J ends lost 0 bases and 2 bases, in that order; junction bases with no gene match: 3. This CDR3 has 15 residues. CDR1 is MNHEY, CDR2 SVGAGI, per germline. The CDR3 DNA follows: TGTGCCAGCAGTTACTCTGGCGGGGGGACCTACGAGCAGTACTTC. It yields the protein CASSYSGGGTYEQYF.

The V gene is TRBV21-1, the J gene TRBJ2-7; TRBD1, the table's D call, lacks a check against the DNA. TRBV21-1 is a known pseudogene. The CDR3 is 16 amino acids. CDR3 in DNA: TGTGCCAGCAGCCTCTCCGGGACAGGAAGCTCCTACGAGCAGTACTTC. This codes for CASSLSGTGSSYEQYF.

The CDR3 nucleotides are TGTGCCAGCAGCTTAGAGACTAGCGGGAGCTACGAGCAGTACTTC. Its protein is CASSLETSGSYEQYF. The rearrangement links TRBV7-6 to TRBJ2-7, with 12 bases identical to TRBD2. CDR1 is SGHVS and CDR2 is FNYEAQ in the germline V gene. This CDR3 is 15 amino acids long. V trimming: 1 base; J trimming: 3 bases; junction bases outside the gene matches: 1.

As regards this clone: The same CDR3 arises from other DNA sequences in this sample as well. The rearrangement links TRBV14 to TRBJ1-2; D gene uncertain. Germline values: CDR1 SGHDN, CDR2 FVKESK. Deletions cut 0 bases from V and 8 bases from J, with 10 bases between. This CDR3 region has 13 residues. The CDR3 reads CASSQDPRSGYTF. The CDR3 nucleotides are TGTGCCAGCAGCCAAGATCCGAGGTCGGGCTACACCTTC.

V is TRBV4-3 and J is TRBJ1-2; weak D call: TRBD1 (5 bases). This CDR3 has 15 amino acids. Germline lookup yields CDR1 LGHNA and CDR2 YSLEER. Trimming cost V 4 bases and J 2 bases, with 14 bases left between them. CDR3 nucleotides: TGCGCCAGCAGCCTCGAGCAGACAGCAAACTATGGCTACACCTTC. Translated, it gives CASSLEQTANYGYTF.

In DNA, the CDR3 is TGTGCCAGTAGTATCCAGGGCACAGATACGCAGTATTTT. Translating it yields CASSIQGTDTQYF. The chain recombines TRBV19 with TRBJ2-3, with D unresolved. CDR1 and CDR2 from the germline V gene are LNHDA and SQIVND (reference sequence). Trimming removed 3 bases at V and 1 base at J, with 5 bases between. The CDR3 spans 13 residues.

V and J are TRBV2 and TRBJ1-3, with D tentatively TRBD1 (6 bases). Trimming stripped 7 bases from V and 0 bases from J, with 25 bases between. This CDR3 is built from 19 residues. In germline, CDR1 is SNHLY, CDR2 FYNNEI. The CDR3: CASMSDAGARFSSGNTIYF. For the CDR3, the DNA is TGTGCCAGCATGTCGGACGCAGGGGCGAGATTCAGCTCTGGAAACACCATATATTTT.

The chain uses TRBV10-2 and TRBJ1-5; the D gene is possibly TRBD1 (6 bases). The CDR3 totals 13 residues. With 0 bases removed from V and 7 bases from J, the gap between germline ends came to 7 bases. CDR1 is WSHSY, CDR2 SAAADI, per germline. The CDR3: CASSESGAQPQHF. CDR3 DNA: TGCGCCAGCAGTGAGTCGGGGGCCCAGCCCCAGCATTTT.

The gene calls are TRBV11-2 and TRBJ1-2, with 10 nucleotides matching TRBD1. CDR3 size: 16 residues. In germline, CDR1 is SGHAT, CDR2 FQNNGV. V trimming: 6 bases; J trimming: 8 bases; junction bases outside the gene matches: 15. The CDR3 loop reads CASRRGQGITSWGYTF. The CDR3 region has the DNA TGTGCCAGCAGGAGGGGACAGGGGATAACTTCCTGGGGCTACACCTTC.

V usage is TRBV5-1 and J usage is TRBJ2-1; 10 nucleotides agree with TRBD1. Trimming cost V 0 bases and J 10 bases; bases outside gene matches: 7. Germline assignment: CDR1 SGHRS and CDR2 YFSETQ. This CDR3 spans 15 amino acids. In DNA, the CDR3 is TGCGCCAGCAGCTTGGACGGGACAGGGGAGCGCGAGCAGTTCTTC. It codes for CASSLDGTGEREQFF.

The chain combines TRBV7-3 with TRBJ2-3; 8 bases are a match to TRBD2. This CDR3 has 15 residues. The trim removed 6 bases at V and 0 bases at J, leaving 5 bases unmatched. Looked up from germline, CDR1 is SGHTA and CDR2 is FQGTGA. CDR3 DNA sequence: TGTGCCAGCAGACGCGGGGGGATTAGCACAGATACGCAGTATTTT. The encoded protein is CASRRGGISTDTQYF.

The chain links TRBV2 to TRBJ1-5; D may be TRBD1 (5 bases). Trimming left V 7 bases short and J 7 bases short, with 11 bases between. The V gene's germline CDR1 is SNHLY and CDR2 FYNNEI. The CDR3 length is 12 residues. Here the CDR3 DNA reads TGTGCCAGCATGGCCAACAGGCAGCCCCAGCATTTT. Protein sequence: CASMANRQPQHF.

The CDR3 DNA reads as TGTGCTAGTGGTTTGGTAATGTTAGGGGCGGGGGCATACAATGAGCAGTTCTTC. This encodes CASGLVMLGAGAYNEQFF. The chain is built from TRBV12-5 and TRBJ2-1; a weak D match, TRBD2 (7 bases). This CDR3 has 18 amino acids. Per germline, CDR1 LGHNT and CDR2 FRNRAP. V gave up 0 bases and J gave up 4 bases, with 19 bases separating them.

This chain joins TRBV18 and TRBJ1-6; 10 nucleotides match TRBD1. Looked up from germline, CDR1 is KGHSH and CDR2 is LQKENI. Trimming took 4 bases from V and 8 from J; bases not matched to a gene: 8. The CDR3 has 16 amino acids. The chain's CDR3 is CASSLGTGARDSPLHF. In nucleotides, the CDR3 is TGTGCCAGCTCACTAGGGACAGGGGCGAGGGATTCACCCCTCCACTTT.

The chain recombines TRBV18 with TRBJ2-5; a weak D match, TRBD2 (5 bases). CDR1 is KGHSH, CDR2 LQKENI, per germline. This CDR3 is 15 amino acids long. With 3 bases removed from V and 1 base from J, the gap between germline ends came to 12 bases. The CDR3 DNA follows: TGTGCCAGCTCACCTGCGAGGGTGGCCCAAGAGACCCAGTACTTC. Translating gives CASSPARVAQETQYF. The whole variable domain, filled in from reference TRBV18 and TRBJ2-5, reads NAGVMQNPRHLVRRRGQEARLRCSPMKGHSHVYWYRQLPEEGLKFMVYLQKENIIDESGMPKERFSAEFPKEGPSILRIQQVVRGDSAAYFCASSPARVAQETQYFGPGTRLLVL.

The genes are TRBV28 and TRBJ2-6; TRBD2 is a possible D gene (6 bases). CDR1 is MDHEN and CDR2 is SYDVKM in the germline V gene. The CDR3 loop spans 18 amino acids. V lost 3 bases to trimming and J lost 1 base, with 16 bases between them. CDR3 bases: TGTGCCAGCAGTTTCAGACGGTTGGGGGGTTCTGGGGCCAACGTCCTGACTTTC. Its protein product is CASSFRRLGGSGANVLTF.

The CDR3 bases are TGTGCCAGCAGCTTAGTGGACCAGGGAGCGGGTTATGGCTACACCTTC. It specifies CASSLVDQGAGYGYTF. This chain connects TRBV7-6 to TRBJ1-2; possibly TRBD1 for D (5 bases). Germline loops: CDR1 SGHVS, CDR2 FNYEAQ. The CDR3 runs to 16 residues. V lost 1 base, J lost 5 bases, and 17 bases lay in between.

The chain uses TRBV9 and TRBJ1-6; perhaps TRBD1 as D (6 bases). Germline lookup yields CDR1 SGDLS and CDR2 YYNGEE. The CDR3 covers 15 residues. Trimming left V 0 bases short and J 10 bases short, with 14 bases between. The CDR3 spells CASSVGSGAESPLHF. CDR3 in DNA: TGTGCCAGCAGCGTAGGTTCAGGGGCTGAATCACCCCTCCACTTT.

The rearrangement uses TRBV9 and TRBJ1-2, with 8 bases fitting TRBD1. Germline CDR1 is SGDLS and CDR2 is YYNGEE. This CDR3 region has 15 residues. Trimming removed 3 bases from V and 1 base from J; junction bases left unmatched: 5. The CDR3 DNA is TGTGCCAGCAGCGAAGGGACAGGCCATAACTATGGCTACACCTTC. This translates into CASSEGTGHNYGYTF.

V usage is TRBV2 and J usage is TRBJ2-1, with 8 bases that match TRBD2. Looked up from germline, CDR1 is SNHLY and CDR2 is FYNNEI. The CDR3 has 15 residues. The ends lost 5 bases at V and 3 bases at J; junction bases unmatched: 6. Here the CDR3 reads CASSSLAGYYNEQFF. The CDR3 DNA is TGTGCCAGCAGTTCTCTAGCGGGCTACTACAATGAGCAGTTCTTC. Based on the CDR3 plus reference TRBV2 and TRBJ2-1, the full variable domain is EPEVTQTPSHQVTQMGQEVILRCVPISNHLYFYWYRQILGQKVEFLVSFYNNEISEKSEIFDDQFSVERPDGSNFTLKIRSTKLEDSAMYFCASSSLAGYYNEQFFGPGTRLTVL.

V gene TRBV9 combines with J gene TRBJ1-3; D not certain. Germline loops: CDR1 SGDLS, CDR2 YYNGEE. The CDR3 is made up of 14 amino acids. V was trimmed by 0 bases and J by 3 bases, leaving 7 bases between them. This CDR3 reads CASSVGPGGNTIYF. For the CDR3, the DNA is TGTGCCAGCAGCGTAGGCCCAGGTGGAAACACCATATATTTT. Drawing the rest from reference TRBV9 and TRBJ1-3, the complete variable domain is DSGVTQTPKHLITATGQRVTLRCSPRSGDLSVYWYQQSLDQGLQFLIQYYNGEERAKGNILERFSAQQFPDLHSELNLSSLELGDSALYFCASSVGPGGNTIYFGEGSWLTVV.

This chain's CDR3 is CASSHSWDRPNTEAFF. The CDR3, as DNA: TGTGCCAGCAGCCACAGCTGGGACAGGCCGAACACTGAAGCTTTCTTT. V gene TRBV6-2 or TRBV6-3 combines with J gene TRBJ1-1, with TRBD1 matching 8 bases. Per the germline V gene, CDR1 is MNHEY and CDR2 is SVGEGT. The CDR3 has 16 amino acids. The junction had 10 bases not matched to a gene; V was cut back by 6 bases and J by 1 base.

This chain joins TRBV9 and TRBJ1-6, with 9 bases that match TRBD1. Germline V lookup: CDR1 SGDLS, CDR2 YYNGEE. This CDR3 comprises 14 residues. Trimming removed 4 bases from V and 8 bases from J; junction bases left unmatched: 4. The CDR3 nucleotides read TGTGCCAGCAGCCCCACAGGGGGCGATTCACCCCTCCACTTT. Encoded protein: CASSPTGGDSPLHF.

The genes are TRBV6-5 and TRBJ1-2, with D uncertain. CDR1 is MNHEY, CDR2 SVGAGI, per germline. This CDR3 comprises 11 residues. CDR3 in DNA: TGTGCTGTCGGAGAGCTCGGGGGCTACACCTTC. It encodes CAVGELGGYTF.

CDR3 loop: CASSMLRGLGTEAFF. The DNA of the CDR3 is TGTGCCAGCAGTATGCTCAGGGGGCTAGGCACTGAAGCTTTCTTT. The chain has TRBV27 and TRBJ1-1, with TRBD1 identical over 8 bases. This CDR3 is built from 15 residues. Germline V CDR1 and CDR2: MNHEY, SMNVEV (reference sequence). V lost 5 bases and J lost 4; bases outside the gene matches: 9.

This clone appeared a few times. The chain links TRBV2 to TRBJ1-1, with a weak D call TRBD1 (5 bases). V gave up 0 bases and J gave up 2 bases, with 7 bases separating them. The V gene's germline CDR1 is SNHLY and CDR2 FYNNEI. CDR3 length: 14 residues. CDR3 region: CASSEATENTEAFF. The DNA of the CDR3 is TGTGCCAGCAGTGAAGCGACAGAAAACACTGAAGCTTTCTTT.